One T cell receptor (beta chain) is described in this entry. Its antigen is unknown. The germline V gene encodes CDR1 MDHEN and CDR2 SYDVKM. This CDR3 has 15 amino acids. V trimming: 6 bases; J trimming: 5 bases; junction bases outside the gene matches: 8. Deep-level running was used for the assay. Method: immunoSEQ multiplex PCR; TCRdb's copy keeps in-frame clones and lacks some. The sample yields about 730,000 clones, approximately 77% seen once. The data stem from a study of shared clonotypes between healthy human individuals. Overall study findings and caveats: Limitation of the genetic and exposure-history diversity represented came from the few donors. Rarefaction analysis demonstrated incomplete sorted-subset sequencing notwithstanding large depth.

The chain employs TRBV28 and TRBJ2-2, with TRBD2 matching over 8 bases. Sequenced sample: memory CD4+ T cells sorted from blood. As to subset: CD45RA-negative fraction. This sequence originates from a woman aged 25 to 39 in good health. Written as DNA, the CDR3 is TGTGCCAGCAGGCAGCGGGGGCCTTGGACCGGGGAGCTGTTTTTT. It specifies CASRQRGPWTGELFF.